This passage covers 13 T cell receptor beta chains from one sample sequenced in a study of blood T cell repertoires in COVID-19. Only in-frame clones appear in the TCRdb table, and some are missing; sequencing was by immunoSEQ multiplex PCR. The data show about 170,000 clones, 83% seen once. What was sequenced was peripheral blood. These receptors came from a woman older than 75 with acute or convalescent COVID-19.

This clone was seen a few times. The CDR3 nucleotides are TGTGCCATCAGTGCCTCTAGCGACGAGCAGTACTTC. It yields the protein CAISASSDEQYF. The rearrangement uses TRBV10-3 and TRBJ2-7, with D possibly matching TRBD2 (6 bases). Trimming removed 4 bases from V and 5 bases from J, with 9 bases in between. Germline V gene data show CDR1 as ENHRY and CDR2 as SYGVKD. The length of the CDR3 is 12 residues.

The CDR3 DNA follows: TGTGCCAGTAGTACTGGAGAGGGCCTATTCATGAACTATGGCTACACCTTC. This codes for CASSTGEGLFMNYGYTF. The chain employs TRBV19 and TRBJ1-2; D call uncertain. V was cut by 4 bases and J by 2 bases, with 20 bases left in between. The CDR3 contains 17 residues. The germline CDR1 and CDR2 sequences are LNHDA and SQIVND (reference sequence).

This clone has more than one count but fewer than ten. The chain has TRBV7-2 and TRBJ1-5; TRBD1 is a possible D gene (5 bases). Germline V CDR1 and CDR2: SGHTA, FQGNSA. This CDR3 has 15 residues. The V end was cut by 1 base, the J end by 15 bases, with 22 bases between. In DNA form, the CDR3 reads TGTGCCAGCAGCTTAGGGTTCTTGATTTGGGGGGAGGGGCATTTT. This codes for CASSLGFLIWGEGHF.

The CDR3 protein is CASSYPTGTSGGVRTQYF. The DNA of the CDR3 is TGTGCCAGCAGTTACCCGACGGGGACTAGCGGGGGTGTTCGTACGCAGTATTTT. The V gene is TRBV6-2 or TRBV6-3, the J gene TRBJ2-3; 14 positions agree with TRBD2. This CDR3 comprises 18 residues. CDR1 and CDR2 from the germline V gene are MNHEY and SVGEGT. V lost 2 bases and J lost 8; bases outside the gene matches: 12.

The J gene is TRBJ2-3, the V gene TRBV19, with a weak D call TRBD2 (6 bases). V was clipped by 7 bases and J by 6 bases, with 11 bases between them. Germline loops: CDR1 LNHDA, CDR2 SQIVND (reference sequence). CDR3 length: 12 amino acids. CDR3 coding DNA: TGTGCCAGTAAGGATCTAGCGGATACGCAGTATTTT. It specifies CASKDLADTQYF. Looking up the rest from reference TRBV19 and TRBJ2-3 gives the full variable domain: DGGITQSPKYLFRKEGQNVTLSCEQNLNHDAMYWYRQDPGQGLRLIYYSQIVNDFQKGDIAEGYSVSREKKESFPLTVTSAQKNPTAFYLCASKDLADTQYFGPGTRLTVL.

The chain links TRBV28 to TRBJ1-5, with D maybe TRBD1 (6 bases). CDR1 is MDHEN, CDR2 SYDVKM, per germline. Trimming removed 2 bases from V and 4 bases from J, with 9 bases in between. CDR3 length equals 14 residues. As DNA, the CDR3 is TGTGCCAGCAGTTTAGCAGGGGATAATCAGCCCCAGCATTTT. Translated: CASSLAGDNQPQHF.

The rearrangement links TRBV30 to TRBJ2-5; 11 bases line up with TRBD1. The CDR3 totals 15 residues. The ends lost 2 bases at V and 3 bases at J; junction bases unmatched: 5. The V gene's germline CDR1 is GTSNPN and CDR2 SVGIG (reference sequence). The CDR3, as DNA: TGTGCCTGGAGTACCGGGACAGGGGGAAAAGAGACCCAGTACTTC. Translating it yields CAWSTGTGGKETQYF.

To note about this clone: Other DNA sequences from this sample encode an identical CDR3 as well. This sequence joins TRBV11-2 and TRBJ2-1, with D perhaps matching TRBD2 (5 bases). CDR1 and CDR2 from the germline V gene are SGHAT and FQNNGV. Trimming stripped 2 bases from V and 4 bases from J, with 9 bases between. The CDR3 consists of 14 residues. This chain's CDR3 is CASSLSGRYNEQFF. The CDR3 nucleotides are TGTGCCAGCAGCTTAAGCGGTAGATACAATGAGCAGTTCTTC.

The chain uses TRBV7-8 and TRBJ1-5, with 8 bases aligning to TRBD1. The CDR3 loop spans 17 amino acids. With V trimmed by 5 bases and J by 0 bases, 9 bases remained unmatched. Germline values: CDR1 SGHVS, CDR2 FQNEAQ. Here the CDR3 DNA reads TGTGCCAGCAGCGAAACCGGGACAGGTAATAGCAATCAGCCCCAGCATTTT. Residues: CASSETGTGNSNQPQHF.

The V call is TRBV6-2 or TRBV6-3, the J call TRBJ1-2; 12 bases match TRBD1. From germline, CDR1 is MNHEY and CDR2 SVGEGT. V gave up 5 bases and J gave up 8 bases; unmatched junction bases: 6. The CDR3 extends over 14 amino acids. The CDR3 protein is CASSHQGTGGGYTF. Here the CDR3 DNA reads TGTGCCAGCAGTCACCAAGGGACAGGGGGCGGCTACACCTTC.

The chain is built from TRBV7-9 and TRBJ2-7; perhaps TRBD2 as D (5 bases). The ends were cut back, 4 bases at V and 0 bases at J, with 7 bases in the middle. CDR1 is SEHNR, CDR2 FQNEAQ, per germline (reference sequence). There are 13 residues in the CDR3. The CDR3 loop is CASSSDFSYEQYF. The CDR3 DNA is TGTGCCAGCAGCTCGGACTTCTCCTACGAGCAGTACTTC.

V and J are TRBV7-3 and TRBJ2-1; D is perhaps TRBD2 (7 bases). The germline V gene encodes CDR1 SGHTA and CDR2 FQGTGA. Deletions cut 1 base from V and 2 bases from J, with 15 bases between. The CDR3 is 17 amino acids. For the CDR3, the DNA is TGTGCCAGCAGCTTAAATAGTGCGGGGGCGGCCTACAATGAGCAGTTCTTC. It encodes CASSLNSAGAAYNEQFF.

The V and J genes are TRBV18 and TRBJ1-5, with 7 bases identical to TRBD1. CDR1 is KGHSH, CDR2 LQKENI, per germline. This CDR3 has 16 residues. The V segment lost 4 bases and the J segment 5 bases; nucleotides outside the gene matches: 11. The CDR3 is CASSLRQGGTDQPQHF. CDR3 nucleotide sequence: TGTGCCAGCTCACTTCGGCAAGGGGGCACGGATCAGCCCCAGCATTTT.